These 24 T cell receptor beta chains were all obtained from the same sample, sequenced in a study of tumor-infiltrating lymphocytes in oesophageal squamous cell carcinoma. TCRdb fed the PCR reads into MiXCR, producing one record per CDR3 protein. The sample includes approximately 5,600 distinct CDR3 sequences, nearly 15% of them seen just once. Sequencing was performed on normal esophageal tissue next to the tumor. Source of these receptors: a male donor with esophageal squamous cell carcinoma.

Worth noting for this clonotype: The conserved phenylalanine or tryptophan is not found at the CDR3 terminus, so this likely reflects a read error. No DNA is shown, since the ends of the CDR3 on it are uncertain; the CDR3 is the one TCRdb lists. The chain uses TRBV7-8 and TRBJ2-3; the table's D call of TRBD2 was not tested on the DNA. Per germline, CDR1 SGHVS and CDR2 FQNEAQ. The CDR3 spans 11 amino acids, including both terminal residues. The CDR3 sequence is CASSRRVSGLS.

Notes on this clonotype: The germline gene is not matched at one end of the junction; a read error may be the cause. The chain uses TRBV10-1 and TRBJ2-7; D gene uncertain. There are 17 residues in the CDR3. Germline CDR1 WNHNN, CDR2 SYGVQD (reference sequence). The CDR3 reads CASSDSRKDISYNEQYF. The CDR3 nucleotides are TGCGCCAGCAGTGACTCGAGGAAGGATATATCCTACAATGAGCAGTACTTT.

A remark on this clonotype: The conserved closing phenylalanine or tryptophan is absent in this CDR3, likely reflecting a read error. The DNA is omitted, as the CDR3 cannot be located on it reliably, and the CDR3 follows TCRdb's listing. The CDR3 is CASSLVQVQGRGYTFGS. The V and J genes are TRBV5-4 and TRBJ2-1. CDR1 SGHNT and CDR2 YYREEE come from the germline V gene (reference sequence). The CDR3 extends over 17 residues, inclusive of both ends.

This clonotype is termed medium-sized (0.01 to 0.1%). The chain's CDR3 is CASSFSGLQYF. Written as DNA, the CDR3 is TGTGCCAGCAGCTTCTCCGGGTTGCAGTACTTC. The chain uses TRBV7-2 and TRBJ2-7; D call uncertain. The germline V and J ends were trimmed by 3 bases and 9 bases, with 9 bases remaining between them. CDR3 length equals 11 residues. Germline CDR1 is SGHTA and CDR2 is FQGNSA.

At least ten counts were recorded for this clonotype. This chain links TRBV7-8 with TRBJ1-4; no definite D call. Deletions cut 4 bases from V and 5 bases from J, with 11 bases between. The CDR3 covers 14 residues. The germline CDR1 and CDR2 sequences are SGHVS and FQNEAQ. DNA of the CDR3: TGTGCCAGCAGCTATAGCTCGGGGAATGAAAAACTGTTTTTT. This codes for CASSYSSGNEKLFF.

Many counts were recorded for this clonotype. This rearrangement joins TRBV19 to TRBJ2-1, with a possible D match to TRBD1 (6 bases). Deletions cut 8 bases from V and 7 bases from J, with 18 bases between. Germline CDR1 and CDR2: LNHDA and SQIVND (reference sequence). This CDR3 is 14 amino acids long. The CDR3 sequence is CASEGGVSGNEQFF. Written as DNA, the CDR3 is TGTGCCAGTGAAGGGGGTGTATCTGGAAATGAGCAGTTCTTC.

This clonotype was counted a few times. The CDR3 reads CASRAPSGAFF. The CDR3 nucleotides are TGTGCCAGCAGGGCTCCGAGCGGAGCTTTCTTT. V and J are TRBV28 and TRBJ1-1; D unclear. Germline loops: CDR1 MDHEN, CDR2 SYDVKM. The CDR3 covers 11 residues. Trimming cost V 6 bases and J 10 bases, with 12 bases left between them.

The chain recombines TRBV6-6 with TRBJ2-1, with a weak D call TRBD1 (6 bases). CDR3 length: 16 amino acids. With 4 bases removed from V and 0 bases from J, the gap between germline ends came to 13 bases. From germline, CDR1 is MNHNY and CDR2 SVGAGI (reference sequence). In DNA form, the CDR3 reads TGTGCCAGCAGTTCACTGCTGGGGGCCTCCTACAATGAGCAGTTCTTC. Its protein is CASSSLLGASYNEQFF.

The sample holds many counts of this clonotype. A much larger clonotype is one base distant, so this may be a read error. The V call is TRBV27, the J call TRBJ2-1, with no clear D. The end of the DNA fits TRBJ2-7 better, so the J call may be wrong. The CDR3 runs to 16 residues. In germline, CDR1 is MNHEY, CDR2 SMNVEV (reference sequence). The CDR3 DNA reads as TGTGCCAGCAGTTTTCTGACTCAAAGCTCCTACAATGAGCAGTACTTC. It encodes CASSFLTQSSYNEQYF.

Remarks on this clonotype: One end of the junction does not line up with germline, which may come from a read error. The chain is built from TRBV11-2 and TRBJ1-6; D remains unclear. CDR1 is SGHAT, CDR2 FQNNGV, per germline. There are 17 residues in the CDR3. CDR3 in amino acids: CASSPPPPASYNSPLHF. DNA of the CDR3: TGTGCCAGCAGCCCTCCCCCTCCTGCCTCCTATAATTCACCCCTCCACTTC.

This clonotype came up a few times. This clone may be a read error of a much larger clone one base away. The chain couples TRBV6-1 to TRBJ1-5, with D uncertain. V shed 6 bases and J shed 2 bases, with 20 bases lying between them. CDR3 length: 17 amino acids. The germline V gene has CDR1 MNHNS and CDR2 SASEGT. The CDR3, as DNA: TGTGCCAGCAGATCTGCCAGACAACAAGGGCGCAATCAGCCCCAGCATTTT. Protein product: CASRSARQQGRNQPQHF.

The chain joins TRBV29-1 to TRBJ2-5; D may correspond to TRBD1 or TRBD2 (5 bases each). With the DNA end fitting TRBJ2-1 better, the J assignment may be wrong. The V gene's germline CDR1 is SQVTM and CDR2 ANQGSEA. This CDR3 has 10 amino acids. The CDR3 reads CSVGGNEQFF. The DNA of the CDR3 is TGCAGCGTTGGGGGGAATGAGCAGTTCTTC.

This clonotype was observed a handful of times. V gene TRBV29-1 combines with J gene TRBJ2-7, with 8 positions matching TRBD1. V lost 5 bases, J lost 2 bases, and 8 bases stayed unmatched. CDR3 length equals 14 residues. Germline loops: CDR1 SQVTM, CDR2 ANQGSEA. CDR3 loop: CSVLTGTGTYEQYF. Written as DNA, the CDR3 is TGCAGCGTTTTAACCGGGACAGGCACCTACGAGCAGTACTTC.

This clonotype was recorded many times. The rearrangement joins TRBV2 to TRBJ2-7, with D unresolved. CDR1 and CDR2 (germline): SNHLY, FYNNEI. This CDR3 comprises 13 residues. V gave up 2 bases and J gave up 1 base, with 6 bases separating them. The CDR3, as DNA: TGTGCCAGCAGTGAACCGGAATCCTACGAGCAGTACTTC. Translating it yields CASSEPESYEQYF.

This clonotype was found many times. The V gene is TRBV27, the J gene TRBJ2-5; TRBD2 might be the D (7 bases). Deletions cut 5 bases from V and 4 bases from J, with 23 bases between. CDR3 size: 17 residues. Germline CDR1 and CDR2: MNHEY and SMNVEV (reference sequence). CDR3 loop: CASSSLGRGGLRETQYF. CDR3 coding DNA: TGTGCCAGCAGTAGCCTGGGAAGGGGGGGCCTTCGAGAGACCCAGTACTTC.

This clonotype was seen repeatedly, ten times or more. This chain joins TRBV6-6 and TRBJ1-1; the match to TRBD1 covers 8 bases. Germline V lookup: CDR1 MNHNY, CDR2 SVGAGI (reference sequence). The trim removed 0 bases at V and 5 bases at J, leaving 8 bases unmatched. CDR3 length equals 16 residues. The CDR3 spells CASSYSGDRLGTEAFF. The CDR3 DNA reads TGTGCCAGCAGTTACTCGGGGGACAGGCTCGGAACTGAAGCTTTCTTT.

In its sample, this clonotype was seen many times. The V gene is TRBV10-3, the J gene TRBJ1-4; no clear D gene. Trimming cost V 5 bases and J 0 bases, with 7 bases left between them. Germline V gives CDR1 ENHRY, CDR2 SYGVKD. There are 14 residues in the CDR3. CDR3 sequence reads: CAISFDATNEKLFF. The CDR3 region has the DNA TGTGCCATCAGTTTTGATGCAACTAATGAAAAACTGTTTTTT.

The sample holds many counts of this clonotype. CDR3 DNA sequence: TGTGCCAGCAGTATTAGCAAAGGGGTAACCGGGGAGCTGTTTTTT. Protein product: CASSISKGVTGELFF. This rearrangement joins TRBV12-3 or TRBV12-4 to TRBJ2-2; the D gene is possibly TRBD1 (5 bases). V lost 5 bases and J lost 5, with 15 bases in between. The CDR3 is made up of 15 amino acids.

This clonotype was detected only a few times. V gene TRBV18 combines with J gene TRBJ1-4, with 9 bases lining up with TRBD1. Germline V gene lookup returns CDR1 KGHSH and CDR2 LQKENI. This CDR3 contains 15 residues. V gave up 4 bases and J gave up 7 bases; unmatched junction bases: 7. The CDR3 here is CASSLQGAKGEKLFF. The CDR3 nucleotides read TGTGCCAGCTCACTACAGGGGGCGAAGGGTGAAAAACTGTTTTTT.

This clonotype turned up a few times. The chain couples TRBV9 to TRBJ2-3; no clear D gene. Germline V CDR1 and CDR2: SGDLS, YYNGEE. Between the trimmed V and J ends, which lost 0 bases and 2 bases, there was a span of 4 bases. The CDR3 spans 13 residues. The DNA of the CDR3 is TGTGCCAGCAGCGTAGAGTACACAGATACGCAGTATTTT. This gives the protein CASSVEYTDTQYF.

This clonotype was seen only a few times. This chain uses TRBV5-1 with TRBJ2-2; no reliable D call. From germline, CDR1 is SGHRS and CDR2 YFSETQ. There are 13 residues in the CDR3. V lost 0 bases and J lost 4, with 4 bases in between. In nucleotides, the CDR3 is TGCGCCAGCAGCTTGGAGGTCACCGGGGAGCTGTTTTTT. Translated: CASSLEVTGELFF.

This clonotype has a single count. This is likely a read error, given that the CDR3 carries no conserved phenylalanine or tryptophan at its end. It is unclear where the CDR3 begins or ends on the DNA, so no DNA is shown, and the CDR3 is as TCRdb lists it. This chain links TRBV6-1 with TRBJ2-7; the table names TRBD1, a call not compared with the DNA. The V gene's germline CDR1 is MNHNS and CDR2 SASEGT. With termini counted, the CDR3 has 16 amino acids. CDR3 loop: CASSEDRDRGRNTFGS.

The chain recombines TRBV6-1 with TRBJ1-1, with D perhaps matching TRBD1 (6 bases). Germline CDR1 is MNHNS and CDR2 is SASEGT. Between the trimmed V and J ends, which lost 5 bases and 0 bases, there was a span of 19 bases. The CDR3 contains 17 residues. The CDR3 DNA sequence: TGTGCCAGCAGTTACGTTAAGGGGGGAGCAATGAACACTGAAGCTTTCTTT. It codes for CASSYVKGGAMNTEAFF.

Ten or more counts support this clonotype. The V call is TRBV5-6, the J call TRBJ1-4, with no clear D. The V end was cut by 0 bases, the J end by 0 bases, with 9 bases between. This CDR3 contains 16 residues. Germline CDR1 is SGHDT and CDR2 is YYEEEE. The CDR3 loop reads CASSLDVGATNEKLFF. The CDR3 DNA is TGTGCCAGCAGCTTGGATGTGGGAGCAACTAATGAAAAACTGTTTTTT.